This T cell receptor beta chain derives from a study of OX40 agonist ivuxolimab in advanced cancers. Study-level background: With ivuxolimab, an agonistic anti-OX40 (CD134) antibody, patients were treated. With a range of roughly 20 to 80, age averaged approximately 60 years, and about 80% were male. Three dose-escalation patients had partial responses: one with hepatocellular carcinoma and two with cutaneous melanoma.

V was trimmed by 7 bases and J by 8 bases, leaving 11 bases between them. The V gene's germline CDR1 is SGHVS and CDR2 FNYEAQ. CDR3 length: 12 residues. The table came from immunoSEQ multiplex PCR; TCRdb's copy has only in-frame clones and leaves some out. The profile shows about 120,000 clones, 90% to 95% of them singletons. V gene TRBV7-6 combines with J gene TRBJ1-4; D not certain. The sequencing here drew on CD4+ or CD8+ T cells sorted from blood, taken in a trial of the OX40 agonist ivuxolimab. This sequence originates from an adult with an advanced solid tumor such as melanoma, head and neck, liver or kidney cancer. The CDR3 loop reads CASKPRGEKLFF. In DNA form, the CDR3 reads TGTGCCAGCAAACCCCGAGGGGAAAAACTGTTTTTT.